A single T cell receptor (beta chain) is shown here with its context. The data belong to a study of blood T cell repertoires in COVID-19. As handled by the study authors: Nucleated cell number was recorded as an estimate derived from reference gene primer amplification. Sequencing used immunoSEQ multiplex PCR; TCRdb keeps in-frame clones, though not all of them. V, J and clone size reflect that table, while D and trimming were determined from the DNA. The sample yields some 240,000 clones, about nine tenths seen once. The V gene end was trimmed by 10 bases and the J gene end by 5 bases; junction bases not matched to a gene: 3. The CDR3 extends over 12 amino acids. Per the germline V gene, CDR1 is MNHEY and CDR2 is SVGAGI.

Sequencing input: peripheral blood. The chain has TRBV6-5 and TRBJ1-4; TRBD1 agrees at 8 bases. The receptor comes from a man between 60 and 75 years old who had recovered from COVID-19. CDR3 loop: CATRQGNEKLFF. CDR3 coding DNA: TGTGCCACTCGACAGGGGAATGAAAAACTGTTTTTT.